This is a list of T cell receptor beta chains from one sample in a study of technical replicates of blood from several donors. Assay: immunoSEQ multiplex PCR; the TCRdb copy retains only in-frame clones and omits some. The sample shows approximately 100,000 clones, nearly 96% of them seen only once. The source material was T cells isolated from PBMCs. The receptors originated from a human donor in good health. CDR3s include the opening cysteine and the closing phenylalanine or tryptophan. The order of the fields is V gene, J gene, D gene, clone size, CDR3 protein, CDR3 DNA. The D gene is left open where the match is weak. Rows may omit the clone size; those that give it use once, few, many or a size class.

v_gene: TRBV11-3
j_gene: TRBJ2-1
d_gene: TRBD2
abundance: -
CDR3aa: CASSQTSGSDEQFF
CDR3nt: TGTGCCAGCAGCCAAACTAGCGGGAGCGATGAGCAGTTCTTC

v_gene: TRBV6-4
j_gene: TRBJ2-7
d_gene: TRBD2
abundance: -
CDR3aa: CASKPGLAASYEQYF
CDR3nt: TGTGCCAGCAAACCAGGACTAGCGGCTTCCTACGAGCAGTACTTC

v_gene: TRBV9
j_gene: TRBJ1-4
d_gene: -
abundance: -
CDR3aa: CASSVGEEATNEKLFF
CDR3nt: TGTGCCAGCAGCGTAGGGGAGGAGGCAACTAATGAAAAACTGTTTTTT

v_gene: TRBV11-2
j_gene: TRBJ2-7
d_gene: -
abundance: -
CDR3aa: CASSPPSSRWGREQYF
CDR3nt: TGTGCCAGCAGCCCCCCCTCCTCTAGGTGGGGCAGGGAGCAGTACTTC

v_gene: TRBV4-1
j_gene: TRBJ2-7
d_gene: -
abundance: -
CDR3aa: CASSRLTEPYEQYF
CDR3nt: TGCGCCAGCAGCCGACTGACAGAGCCCTACGAGCAGTACTTC

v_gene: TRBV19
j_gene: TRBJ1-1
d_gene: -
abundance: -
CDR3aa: CASSIILNTEAFF
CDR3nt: TGTGCCAGTAGTATAATCCTTAACACTGAAGCTTTCTTT

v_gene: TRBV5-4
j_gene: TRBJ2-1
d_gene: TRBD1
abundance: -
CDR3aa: CASSREQGAYEQFF
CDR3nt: TGTGCCAGCAGTCGGGAACAGGGGGCGTATGAGCAGTTCTTC

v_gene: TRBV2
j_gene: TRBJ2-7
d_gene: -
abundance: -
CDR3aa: CASRTDTSSYEQYF
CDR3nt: TGTGCCAGCAGGACGGACACGAGCTCCTACGAGCAGTACTTC

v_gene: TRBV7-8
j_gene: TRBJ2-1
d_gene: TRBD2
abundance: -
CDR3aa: CASSLVGGSSYNEQFF
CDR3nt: TGTGCCAGCAGCTTAGTAGGCGGGAGCTCCTACAATGAGCAGTTCTTC

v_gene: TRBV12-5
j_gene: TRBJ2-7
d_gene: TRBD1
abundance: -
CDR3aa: CASGLRFGTDSYEQYF
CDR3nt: TGTGCTAGTGGTTTGAGGTTTGGGACAGACTCCTACGAGCAGTACTTC

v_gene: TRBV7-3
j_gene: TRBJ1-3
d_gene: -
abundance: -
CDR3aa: CASSEGDGNTIYF
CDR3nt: TGTGCCAGCAGCGAGGGCGATGGAAACACCATATATTTT

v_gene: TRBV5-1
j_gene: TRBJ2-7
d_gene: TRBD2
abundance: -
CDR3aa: CASSLLASGVSYEQYF
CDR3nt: TGCGCCAGCAGCTTGTTGGCTAGCGGGGTCTCCTACGAGCAGTACTTC

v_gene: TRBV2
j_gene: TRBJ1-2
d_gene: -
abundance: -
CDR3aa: CASSPDTRSGYTF
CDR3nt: TGTGCCAGCAGTCCCGACACGCGTAGTGGCTACACCTTC

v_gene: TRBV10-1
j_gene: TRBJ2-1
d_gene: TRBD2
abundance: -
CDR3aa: CASSETWTSESYNEQFF
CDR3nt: TGCGCCAGCAGTGAGACTTGGACTAGCGAGTCCTACAATGAGCAGTTCTTC

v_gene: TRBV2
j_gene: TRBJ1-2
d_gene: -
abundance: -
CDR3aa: CASSGTHNYGYTF
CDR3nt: TGTGCCAGCAGTGGGACTCACAACTATGGCTACACCTTC

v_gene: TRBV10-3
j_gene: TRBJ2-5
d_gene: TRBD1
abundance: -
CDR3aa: CAIRGQQETQYF
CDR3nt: TGTGCCATCAGGGGACAGCAAGAGACCCAGTACTTC

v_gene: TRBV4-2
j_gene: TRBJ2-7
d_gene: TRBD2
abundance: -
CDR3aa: CASSQDPAAGAMNEQYF
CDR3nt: TGTGCCAGCAGCCAAGACCCCGCAGCGGGGGCAATGAACGAGCAGTACTTC

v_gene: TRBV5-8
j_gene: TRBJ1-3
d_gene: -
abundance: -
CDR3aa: CASSLGREFENTIYF
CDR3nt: TGTGCCAGCAGCTTGGGTCGGGAATTTGAAAACACCATATATTTT

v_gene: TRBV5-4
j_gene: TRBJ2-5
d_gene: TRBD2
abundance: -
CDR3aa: CASSLGLAAPQETQYF
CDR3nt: TGTGCCAGCAGCTTGGGTCTAGCGGCACCTCAAGAGACCCAGTACTTC

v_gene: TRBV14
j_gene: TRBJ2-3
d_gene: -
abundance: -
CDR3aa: CASSQVRPQSDTQYF
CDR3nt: TGTGCCAGCAGCCAAGTGAGACCACAGTCAGATACGCAGTATTTT

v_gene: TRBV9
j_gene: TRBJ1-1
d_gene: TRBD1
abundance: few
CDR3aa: CASSVGQGETEAFF
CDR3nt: TGTGCCAGCAGCGTAGGACAGGGGGAAACTGAAGCTTTCTTT